This T cell receptor beta chain was retrieved from a study of response to subunit inactivated influenza vaccine. Study outcomes and limitations: Seasonal influenza vaccination, on each occasion, was suggested by the authors to recruit few new T cells.

TCRdb re-called the RT-PCR reads through MiXCR, storing one row per CDR3 protein. The table includes about 780,000 distinct CDR3 sequences, roughly 20% detected once. V gave up 4 bases and J gave up 3 bases, with 10 bases separating them. This CDR3 has 13 residues. CDR1 is SGHRS and CDR2 is YFSETQ in the germline V gene. This clonotype showed up many times. Its specificity is not known. V gene TRBV5-1 combines with J gene TRBJ1-1; TRBD1 might be the D (5 bases). This clonotype originated in a man aged 50 to 59 who received an inactivated influenza vaccine. Source: PBMCs from blood, taken 4 to 6 days after vaccination. CDR3 residues: CASSLPGHTEAFF. The DNA of the CDR3 is TGCGCCAGCAGCCTTCCGGGACACACTGAAGCTTTCTTT.